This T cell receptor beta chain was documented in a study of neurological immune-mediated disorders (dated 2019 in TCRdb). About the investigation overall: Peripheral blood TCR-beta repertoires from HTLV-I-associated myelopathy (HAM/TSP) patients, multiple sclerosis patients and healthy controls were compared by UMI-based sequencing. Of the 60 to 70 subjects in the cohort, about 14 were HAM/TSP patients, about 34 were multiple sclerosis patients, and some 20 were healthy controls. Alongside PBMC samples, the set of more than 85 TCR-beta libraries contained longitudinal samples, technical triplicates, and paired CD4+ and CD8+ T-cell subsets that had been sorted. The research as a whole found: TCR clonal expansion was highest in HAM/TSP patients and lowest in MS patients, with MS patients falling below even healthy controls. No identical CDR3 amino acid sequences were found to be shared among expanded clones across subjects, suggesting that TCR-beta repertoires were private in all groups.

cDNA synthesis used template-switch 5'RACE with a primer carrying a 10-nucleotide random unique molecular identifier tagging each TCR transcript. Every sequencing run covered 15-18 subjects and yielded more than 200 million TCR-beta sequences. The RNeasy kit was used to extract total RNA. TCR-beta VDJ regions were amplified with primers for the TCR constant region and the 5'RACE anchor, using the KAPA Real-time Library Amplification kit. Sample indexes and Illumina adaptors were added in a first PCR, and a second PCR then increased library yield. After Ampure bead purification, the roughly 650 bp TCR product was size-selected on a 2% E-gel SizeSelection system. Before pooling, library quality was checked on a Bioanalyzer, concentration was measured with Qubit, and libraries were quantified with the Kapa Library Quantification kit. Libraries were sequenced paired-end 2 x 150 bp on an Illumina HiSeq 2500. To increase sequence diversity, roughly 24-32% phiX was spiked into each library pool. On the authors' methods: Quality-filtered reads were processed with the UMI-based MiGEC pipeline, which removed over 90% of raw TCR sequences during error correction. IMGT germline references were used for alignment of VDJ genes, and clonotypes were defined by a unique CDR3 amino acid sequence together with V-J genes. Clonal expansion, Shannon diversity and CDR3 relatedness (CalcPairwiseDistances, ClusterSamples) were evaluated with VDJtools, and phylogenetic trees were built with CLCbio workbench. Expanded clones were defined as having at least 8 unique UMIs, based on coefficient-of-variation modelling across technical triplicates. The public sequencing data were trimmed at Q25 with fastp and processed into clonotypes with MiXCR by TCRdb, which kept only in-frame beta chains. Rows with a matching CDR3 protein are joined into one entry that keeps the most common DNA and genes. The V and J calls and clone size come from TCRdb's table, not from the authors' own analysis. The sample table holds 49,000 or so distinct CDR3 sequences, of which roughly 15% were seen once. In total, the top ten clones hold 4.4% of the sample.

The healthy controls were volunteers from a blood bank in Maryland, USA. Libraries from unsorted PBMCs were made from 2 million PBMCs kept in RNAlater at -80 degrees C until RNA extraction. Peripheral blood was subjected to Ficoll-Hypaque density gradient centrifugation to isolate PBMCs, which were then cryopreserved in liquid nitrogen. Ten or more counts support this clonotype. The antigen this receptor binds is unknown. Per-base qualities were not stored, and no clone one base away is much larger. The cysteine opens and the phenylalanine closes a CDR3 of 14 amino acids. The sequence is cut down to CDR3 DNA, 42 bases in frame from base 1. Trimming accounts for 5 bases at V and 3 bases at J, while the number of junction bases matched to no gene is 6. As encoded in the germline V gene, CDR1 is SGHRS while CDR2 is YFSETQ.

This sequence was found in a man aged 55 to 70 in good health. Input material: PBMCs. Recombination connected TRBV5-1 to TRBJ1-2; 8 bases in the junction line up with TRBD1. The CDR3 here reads CASSPNRGYYGYTF. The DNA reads TGCGCCAGCAGTCCTAACAGGGGGTACTATGGCTACACCTTC.